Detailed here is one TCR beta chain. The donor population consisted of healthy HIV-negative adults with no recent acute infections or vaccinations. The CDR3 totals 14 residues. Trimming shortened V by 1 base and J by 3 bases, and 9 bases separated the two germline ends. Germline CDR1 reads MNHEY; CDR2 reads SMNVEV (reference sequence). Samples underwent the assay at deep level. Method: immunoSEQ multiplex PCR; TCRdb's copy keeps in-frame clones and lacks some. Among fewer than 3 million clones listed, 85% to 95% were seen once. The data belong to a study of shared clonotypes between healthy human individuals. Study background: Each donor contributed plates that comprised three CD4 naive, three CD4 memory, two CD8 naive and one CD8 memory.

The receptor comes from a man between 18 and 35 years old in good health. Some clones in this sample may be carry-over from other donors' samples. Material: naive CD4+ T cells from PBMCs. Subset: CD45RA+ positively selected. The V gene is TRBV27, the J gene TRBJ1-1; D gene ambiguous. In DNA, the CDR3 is TGTGCCAGCAGTTTATGGGGAGACTACACTGAAGCTTTCTTT. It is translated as CASSLWGDYTEAFF.